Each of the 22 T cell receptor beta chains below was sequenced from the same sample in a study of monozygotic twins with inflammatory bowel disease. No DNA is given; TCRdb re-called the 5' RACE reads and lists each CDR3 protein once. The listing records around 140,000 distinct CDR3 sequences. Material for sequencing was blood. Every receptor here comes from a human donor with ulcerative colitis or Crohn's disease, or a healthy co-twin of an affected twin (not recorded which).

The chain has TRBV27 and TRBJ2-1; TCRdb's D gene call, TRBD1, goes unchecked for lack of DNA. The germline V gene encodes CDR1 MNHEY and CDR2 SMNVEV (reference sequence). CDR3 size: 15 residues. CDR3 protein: CASTGGQGFYNEQFF.

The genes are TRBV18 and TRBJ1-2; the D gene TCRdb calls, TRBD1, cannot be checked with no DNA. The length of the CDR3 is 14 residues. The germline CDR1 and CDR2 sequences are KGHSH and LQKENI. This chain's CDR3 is CASSPDRGPYGYTF.

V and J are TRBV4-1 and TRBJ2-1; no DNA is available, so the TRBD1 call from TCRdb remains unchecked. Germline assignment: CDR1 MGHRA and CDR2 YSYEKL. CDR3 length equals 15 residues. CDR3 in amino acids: CASSIVGQGNNEQFF.

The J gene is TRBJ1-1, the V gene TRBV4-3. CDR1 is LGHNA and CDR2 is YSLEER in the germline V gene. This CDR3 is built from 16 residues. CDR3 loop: CASSQLSGYLNTEAFF.

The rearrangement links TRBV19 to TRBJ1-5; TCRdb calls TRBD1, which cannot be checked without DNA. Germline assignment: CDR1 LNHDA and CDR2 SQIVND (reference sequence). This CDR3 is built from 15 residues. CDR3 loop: CASTRGGRSNQPQHF. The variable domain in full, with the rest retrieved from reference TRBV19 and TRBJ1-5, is DGGITQSPKYLFRKEGQNVTLSCEQNLNHDAMYWYRQDPGQGLRLIYYSQIVNDFQKGDIAEGYSVSREKKESFPLTVTSAQKNPTAFYLCASTRGGRSNQPQHFGDGTRLSIL.

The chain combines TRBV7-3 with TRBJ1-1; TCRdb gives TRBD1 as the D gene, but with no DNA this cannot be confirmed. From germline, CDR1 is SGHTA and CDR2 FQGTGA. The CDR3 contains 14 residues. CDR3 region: CASSETGMNTEAFF.

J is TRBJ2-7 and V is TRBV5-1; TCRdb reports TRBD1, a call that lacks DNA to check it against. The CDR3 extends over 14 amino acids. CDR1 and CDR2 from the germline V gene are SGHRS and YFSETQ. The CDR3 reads CASSSGRGDYEQYF. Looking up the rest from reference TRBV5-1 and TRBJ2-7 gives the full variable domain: KAGVTQTPRYLIKTRGQQVTLSCSPISGHRSVSWYQQTPGQGLQFLFEYFSETQRNKGNFPGRFSGRQFSNSRSEMNVSTLELGDSALYLCASSSGRGDYEQYFGPGTRLTVT.

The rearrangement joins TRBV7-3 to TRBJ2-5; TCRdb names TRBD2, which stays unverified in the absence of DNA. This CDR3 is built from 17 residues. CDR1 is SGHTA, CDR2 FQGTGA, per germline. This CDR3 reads CASSSRTSGGPTLAQYF.

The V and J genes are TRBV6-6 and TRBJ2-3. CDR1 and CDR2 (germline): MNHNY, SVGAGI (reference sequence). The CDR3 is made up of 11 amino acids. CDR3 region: CASSQTDTQYF.

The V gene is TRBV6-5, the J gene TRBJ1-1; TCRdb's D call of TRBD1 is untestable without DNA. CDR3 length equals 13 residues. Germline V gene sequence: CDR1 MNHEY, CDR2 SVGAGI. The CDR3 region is CASSYTDRAEAFF.

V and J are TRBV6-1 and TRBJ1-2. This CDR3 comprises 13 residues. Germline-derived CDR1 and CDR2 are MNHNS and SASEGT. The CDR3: CASSSTALYGYTF.

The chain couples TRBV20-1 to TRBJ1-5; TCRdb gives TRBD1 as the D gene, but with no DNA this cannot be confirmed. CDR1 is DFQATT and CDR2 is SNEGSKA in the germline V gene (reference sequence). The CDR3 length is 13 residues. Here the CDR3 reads CSAKQGSNQPQHF.

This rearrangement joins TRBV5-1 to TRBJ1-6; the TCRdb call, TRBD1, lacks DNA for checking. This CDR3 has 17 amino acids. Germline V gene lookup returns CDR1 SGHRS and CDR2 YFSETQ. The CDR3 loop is CASSGRDRNSYNSPLHF.

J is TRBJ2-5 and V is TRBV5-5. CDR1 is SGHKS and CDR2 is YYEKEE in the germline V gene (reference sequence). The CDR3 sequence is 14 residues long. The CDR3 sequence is CASSLSQAQETQYF.

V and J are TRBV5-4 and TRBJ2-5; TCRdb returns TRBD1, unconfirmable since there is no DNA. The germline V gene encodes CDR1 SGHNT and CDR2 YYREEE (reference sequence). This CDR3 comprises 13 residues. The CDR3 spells CASSLDRGETQYF. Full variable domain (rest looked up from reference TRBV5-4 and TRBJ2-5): ETGVTQSPTHLIKTRGQQVTLRCSSQSGHNTVSWYQQALGQGPQFIFQYYREEENGRGNFPPRFSGLQFPNYSSELNVNALELDDSALYLCASSLDRGETQYFGPGTRLLVL.

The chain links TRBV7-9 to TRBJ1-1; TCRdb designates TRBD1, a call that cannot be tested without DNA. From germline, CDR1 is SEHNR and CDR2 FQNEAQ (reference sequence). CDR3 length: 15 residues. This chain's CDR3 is CASSFWEGMNTEAFF. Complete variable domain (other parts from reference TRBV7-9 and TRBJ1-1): DTGVSQNPRHKITKRGQNVTFRCDPISEHNRLYWYRQTLGQGPEFLTYFQNEAQLEKSRLLSDRFSAERPKGSFSTLEIQRTEQGDSAMYLCASSFWEGMNTEAFFGQGTRLTVV.

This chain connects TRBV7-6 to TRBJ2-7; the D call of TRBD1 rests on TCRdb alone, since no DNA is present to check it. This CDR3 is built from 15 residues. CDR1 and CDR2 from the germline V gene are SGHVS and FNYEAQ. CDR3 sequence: CASSSTQVGVNEQYF.

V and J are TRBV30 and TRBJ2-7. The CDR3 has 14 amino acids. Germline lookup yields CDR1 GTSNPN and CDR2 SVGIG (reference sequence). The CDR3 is CAWSDLGGEYEQYF.

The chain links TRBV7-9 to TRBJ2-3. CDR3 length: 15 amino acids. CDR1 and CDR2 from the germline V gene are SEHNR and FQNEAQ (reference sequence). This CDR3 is CASSLDYRSTDTQYF.

The CDR3 sequence: CAISESTRQGKETQYF. The chain employs TRBV10-3 and TRBJ2-5; TCRdb names TRBD1, which stays unverified in the absence of DNA. Germline CDR1 ENHRY, CDR2 SYGVKD. This CDR3 has 16 residues.

CDR3 sequence: CASRFASGGSPETQYF. The chain is built from TRBV5-6 and TRBJ2-5; there is no DNA to check the TCRdb D call of TRBD2. Germline-derived CDR1 and CDR2 are SGHDT and YYEEEE. CDR3 length: 16 amino acids.

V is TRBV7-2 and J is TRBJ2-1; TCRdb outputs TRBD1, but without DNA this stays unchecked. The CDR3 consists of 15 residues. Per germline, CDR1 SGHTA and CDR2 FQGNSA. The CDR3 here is CASSAQGATYNEQFF.